This T cell receptor beta chain comes out of a study of T cells in Graves' hyperthyroidism and ophthalmopathy. Between the trimmed V and J ends, which lost 0 bases and 0 bases, there was a span of 9 bases. The CDR3 is 15 residues long. Germline V gene lookup returns CDR1 SGHRS and CDR2 YFSETQ. Across 18 months, stable Graves' hyperthyroidism was marked by no progression to ophthalmopathy. General study results and limits: The authors' 13 V-J model separated ophthalmopathy from stable hyperthyroidism.

Template material for amplifying TCR beta CDR3 regions consisted of RNA transcripts. A first-round RT-PCR of the TCR CDR3 used the HTBI primer set. Via MiXCR, TCRdb re-called the multiplex PCR reads, giving one row per CDR3 protein. Here the sample spans around 200,000 distinct CDR3 sequences, about 17% being singletons. As concerns this clonotype: Its antigen is unidentified.

J is TRBJ1-2 and V is TRBV5-1; maybe TRBD1 (5 bases). The specimen sequenced was blood. The receptor was isolated from a woman aged 50 to 60 with Graves' hyperthyroidism. The CDR3 reads CASSLVWDSNYGYTF. CDR3 in DNA: TGCGCCAGCAGCTTGGTTTGGGACTCTAACTATGGCTACACCTTC.